The clone carrying this T cell receptor (beta chain) turned up a few times. Germline V gives CDR1 LGHDT, CDR2 YNNKEL (reference sequence). V lost 1 base and J lost 7; bases outside the gene matches: 7. The CDR3 totals 14 residues. This entry comes from a study of response to subunit inactivated influenza vaccine. Each CDR3 protein is one row after TCRdb ran MiXCR on the RT-PCR reads. The table lists roughly 550,000 distinct CDR3 sequences, roughly 23% of them singletons. These data were also filed under a second study, of T cells expressing NK-cell markers. That publication notes: The authors generated TCR beta cDNA through 5'RACE template switching with UMIs. It was from sorted CD3+CD56+NKG2C+, CD3+CD56+NKG2C- and CD3+CD56-NKG2C+ T cells that TCR beta repertoires came. Seropositivity for HCMV was found in seven of the eight sequenced donors, with one seronegative. Of CD8+ T cells, 1.0-7.0% belonged to dominant NKG2C+ clonotypes in five or six donors. Researchers report these clonotypes also headed the CD3+CD56-NKG2C+ fraction in several donors.

The TCR sequence derives from a man aged 45 to 65 who received an inactivated influenza vaccine. The chain employs TRBV3-1 and TRBJ2-7; 7 bases map to TRBD2. Sequencing used CD4+ T cells sorted from PBMCs, obtained roughly 12 days after vaccination. CDR3 sequence reads: CASSQVARGGEQYF. For the CDR3, the DNA is TGTGCCAGCAGCCAAGTCGCGCGGGGAGGGGAGCAGTACTTC.